This is a list of T cell receptor beta chains from one sample in a study of spatial heterogeneity in lung cancer. MiXCR was run by TCRdb on the 5' RACE reads, yielding one entry per CDR3 protein. The data hold about 21,000 distinct CDR3 sequences, with around 4.6% observed a single time. Sequencing was performed on PBMCs, taken at surgery. These receptors originate from a male donor with early-stage non-small cell lung cancer. Both conserved end residues are part of each CDR3. The D gene is left open where the match is weak. Rows may omit the clone size; those that give it use once, few, many or a size class.

>TRBJ2-2|few|.|TRBV30
TGTGCCTGGAGCGAGGTGCGGACCGGGGAGCTGTTTTTT
CAWSEVRTGELFF
>TRBJ1-6|.|.|TRBV12-3/TRBV12-4
TGTGCCAGCAGTCCCGGGGGCGGAACGGCCTATAATTCACCCCTCCACTTT
CASSPGGGTAYNSPLHF
>TRBJ1-5|many|.|TRBV2
TGTGCCAGCAGTGCCAGGGGAGGCCAGCCCCAGCATTTT
CASSARGGQPQHF
>TRBJ2-2|many|.|TRBV3-1
TGTGCCAGCAGTAAGGGCACCGGGGAGCTGTTTTTT
CASSKGTGELFF
>TRBJ2-7|few|TRBD1|TRBV2
TGTGCCAGCAGTGTAGAGGGGGCTTCCTACGAGCAGTACTTC
CASSVEGASYEQYF
>TRBJ1-5|many|.|TRBV5-1
TGCGCCAGCAGCTTGGGTGCCGCCGAGGATCAGCCCCAGCATTTT
CASSLGAAEDQPQHF
>TRBJ1-1|many|.|TRBV20-1
TGCAGTGCTTACCGGGCCCAGGGGACTGAAGCTTTCTTT
CSAYRAQGTEAFF
>TRBJ2-5|.|.|TRBV12-3/TRBV12-4
TGTGCCAGCAAGATCCGGGGGGCTGGGGAGACCCAGTACTTC
CASKIRGAGETQYF
>TRBJ2-1|many|TRBD2|TRBV18
TGTGCCAGCTCACCACCGGGGACTAGCGGGGTTGATGAGCAGTTCTTC
CASSPPGTSGVDEQFF
>TRBJ2-7|many|TRBD1|TRBV3-1
TGTGCCAGCAGCCTTGGGACAGCCTACGAGCAGTACTTC
CASSLGTAYEQYF
>TRBJ2-3|medium-sized|TRBD2|TRBV7-2
TGTGCCAGCAGCCCCCGGACGGGACTACCAACGCAGTATTTT
CASSPRTGLPTQYF
>TRBJ2-3|many|.|TRBV5-6
TGTGCCAGCAGCTTGATGGTCTTGGGCACAGATACGCAGTATTTT
CASSLMVLGTDTQYF
>TRBJ1-1|medium-sized|.|TRBV29-1
TGCAGCGTCGGGAAGTACGGCACTGAAGCTTTCTTT
CSVGKYGTEAFF
>TRBJ2-1|many|.|TRBV19
TGTGCCAGTACCTCGGTCGCAACCTACAATGAGCAGTTCTTC
CASTSVATYNEQFF
>TRBJ1-2|many|.|TRBV29-1
TGCAGCGTTGAACCCCAGACCAACTATGGCTACACCTTC
CSVEPQTNYGYTF
>TRBJ2-2|many|.|TRBV6-1
TGTGCCAGCTCTCGGGCGAACACCGGGGAGCTGTTTTTT
CASSRANTGELFF
>TRBJ1-5|many|.|TRBV24-1
TGTGCCACCAGTGACGAAATGACGGGTCAGCCCCAGCATTTT
CATSDEMTGQPQHF
>TRBJ2-3|few|.|TRBV18
TGTGCCAGCTCACCTTCGGCGCTACTTGTTAGCACAGATACGCAGTATTTT
CASSPSALLVSTDTQYF
>TRBJ2-1|.|TRBD2|TRBV6-6
TGTGCCAGCAGTTCTAGCGGGGGGGCGCGAGAGCAGTTCTTC
CASSSSGGAREQFF
>TRBJ2-1|many|.|TRBV12-3/TRBV12-4
TGTGCCAGCAGTTTAATACAGGGAACTGAGCAGTTCTTC
CASSLIQGTEQFF
>TRBJ2-7|many|TRBD1|TRBV20-1
TGCAGTGCACTGGACAGGGGGAAAAACTTCGAGCAGTACTTC
CSALDRGKNFEQYF
>TRBJ2-1|many|.|TRBV5-1
TGCGCCAGCAGCCTCTTGGCGGGGGCGTACAATGAGCAGTTCTTC
CASSLLAGAYNEQFF
>TRBJ2-7|many|.|TRBV6-5
TGTGCCAGCAGTTACTCGAGGGGCTACGAGCAGTACTTC
CASSYSRGYEQYF
>TRBJ1-4|many|.|TRBV7-9
TGTGCCACCGGAGGCTCTGGAGGAAAACCACTGTTTTTT
CATGGSGGKPLFF
>TRBJ1-2|many|.|TRBV3-1
TGTGCCAGCAGCGGGGCAGGCCCTTATGGCTACACCTTC
CASSGAGPYGYTF
>TRBJ1-2|many|.|TRBV12-3/TRBV12-4
TGTGCCAGCAGTACCTCCTGGGGCAACTATGGCTACACCTTC
CASSTSWGNYGYTF
>TRBJ2-1|many|.|TRBV5-1
TGCGCCAGCAGCTTGGGAGCCATGGCGTCCTACAATGAGCAGTTCTTC
CASSLGAMASYNEQFF
>TRBJ1-5|.|.|TRBV6-5
TGTGCCAGTCAGACAGGTCAGAATCAGCCCCAGCATTTT
CASQTGQNQPQHF
>TRBJ2-3|many|TRBD1|TRBV11-1
TGTGCCAGCAGCATTAGGGACAGGAGCACAGATACGCAGTATTTT
CASSIRDRSTDTQYF
>TRBJ2-1|many|TRBD2|TRBV12-3/TRBV12-4
TGTGCCAGCCGGGGGGTTACCTACAATGAGCAGTTCTTC
CASRGVTYNEQFF
>TRBJ2-1|many|.|TRBV20-1
TGCAGTGCTAGGGACTTGTACAATGAGCAGTTCTTC
CSARDLYNEQFF
>TRBJ1-4|many|.|TRBV15
TGTGCCACCAGCAAGACCGGGACGTCAACTAATGAAAAACTGTTTTTT
CATSKTGTSTNEKLFF
>TRBJ2-4|.|.|TRBV7-9
TGTGCCAGCAGCCCACCTGCAGGAGGGGCAAACATTCAGTACTTC
CASSPPAGGANIQYF
>TRBJ2-1|many|TRBD2|TRBV27
TGTGCCAGCAGTTTGGGGGGGTCTGGGAATGAGCAGTTCTTC
CASSLGGSGNEQFF
>TRBJ1-5|many|TRBD1|TRBV27
TGTGCCAGCAGTATCCCACAGGGGTCCAATCAGCCCCAGCATTTT
CASSIPQGSNQPQHF
>TRBJ2-3|many|.|TRBV5-4
TGTGCCAGCAGTTTCGAGACAGATACGCAGTATTTT
CASSFETDTQYF
>TRBJ2-2|.|.|TRBV11-2
TGTGTCAGCAGCTTATCAAGAACCGGGGAGCTGTTTTTT
CVSSLSRTGELFF
>TRBJ1-1|medium-sized|TRBD1|TRBV2
TGTGCCAGCAATGAAGCCGGACAGGGAGGTACTGAAGCTTTCTTT
CASNEAGQGGTEAFF
>TRBJ2-6|.|.|TRBV6-1
TGTGCCAGCAGTGAACGAGGGTCTGGGGCCAACGTCCTGACTTTC
CASSERGSGANVLTF
>TRBJ1-2|many|.|TRBV29-1
TGCAGCGCTACCCGGGACGGCGGTGGCTACACCTTC
CSATRDGGGYTF
>TRBJ2-3|medium-sized|.|TRBV20-1
TGCAGTGCTCAACCCGGTTGGGACAGCACAGATACGCAGTATTTT
CSAQPGWDSTDTQYF
>TRBJ1-1|few|.|TRBV7-9
TGTGCCAGCAGCTCCGCTGAGTTACTCTTGAACACTGAAGCTTTCTTT
CASSSAELLLNTEAFF